The 21 T cell receptor beta chains presented below share a single source sample, sequenced in a study of blood T cell repertoires in COVID-19. Libraries were prepared by immunoSEQ multiplex PCR; TCRdb keeps only in-frame clonotypes and omits some of them. This table holds 300,000 to 400,000 clones, roughly 90% found once. The specimen was peripheral blood. Every receptor here comes from a woman aged 70-85 years with COVID-19, enrolled during active disease.

The chain links TRBV12-5 to TRBJ2-1, with TRBD1 matching 9 bases. Losses at the gene ends were 4 bases for V and 8 bases for J; bases not matched to a gene: 6. Germline lookup yields CDR1 LGHNT and CDR2 FRNRAP. This CDR3 is 14 amino acids long. The DNA for the CDR3 is TGTGCTAGTGGTTCCGGACAGGGGTTGGATGAGCAGTTCTTC. This gives the protein CASGSGQGLDEQFF. Based on the CDR3 plus reference TRBV12-5 and TRBJ2-1, the full variable domain is DARVTQTPRHKVTEMGQEVTMRCQPILGHNTVFWYRQTMMQGLELLAYFRNRAPLDDSGMPKDRFSAEMPDATLATLKIQPSEPRDSAVYFCASGSGQGLDEQFFGPGTRLTVL.

This sequence joins TRBV7-9 and TRBJ1-3; 8 bases align to TRBD1. V dropped 4 bases and J dropped 1; count of bases not matched to a gene: 3. The CDR3 loop spans 15 amino acids. The germline CDR1 and CDR2 sequences are SEHNR and FQNEAQ (reference sequence). CDR3 residues: CASSSQGASGNTIYF. DNA for the CDR3: TGTGCCAGCAGCTCCCAGGGGGCGTCTGGAAACACCATATATTTT.

The chain combines TRBV19 with TRBJ2-1; 9 bases match TRBD1. The V gene end was trimmed by 4 bases and the J gene end by 6 bases; junction bases not matched to a gene: 4. Germline assignment: CDR1 LNHDA and CDR2 SQIVND (reference sequence). The CDR3 sequence is 14 residues long. The CDR3 nucleotides are TGTGCCAGTAGTACGGGACAGGGAAGCAATGAGCAGTTCTTC. This translates into CASSTGQGSNEQFF.

This clone was seen a few times. The CDR3 reads CASSMGEGDTEAFF. The CDR3 DNA reads TGTGCCAGTAGTATGGGTGAGGGGGACACTGAAGCTTTCTTT. V usage is TRBV19 and J usage is TRBJ1-1, with D tentatively TRBD1 (6 bases). This CDR3 is 14 amino acids long. Germline V gene lookup returns CDR1 LNHDA and CDR2 SQIVND (reference sequence). V lost 3 bases and J 3 bases, leaving 11 bases between the germline ends.

The rearrangement uses TRBV27 and TRBJ2-2, with a tentative D call TRBD2 (5 bases). Germline assignment: CDR1 MNHEY and CDR2 SMNVEV (reference sequence). Between the trimmed V and J ends, which lost 4 bases and 4 bases, there was a span of 10 bases. The CDR3 length is 14 residues. The CDR3 loop is CASSSGKLTGELFF. Written as DNA, the CDR3 is TGTGCCAGCAGTTCCGGGAAACTCACCGGGGAGCTGTTTTTT.

The V gene is TRBV7-2, the J gene TRBJ2-3, with D possibly matching TRBD2 (6 bases). Germline V CDR1 and CDR2: SGHTA, FQGNSA. The CDR3 contains 15 residues. Between the trimmed V and J ends, which lost 2 bases and 4 bases, there was a span of 13 bases. CDR3 protein: CASSLRGLGADTQYF. The DNA of the CDR3 is TGTGCCAGCAGCTTAAGGGGACTGGGCGCAGATACGCAGTATTTT.

This chain connects TRBV12-3 or TRBV12-4 to TRBJ1-1, with no clear D. This CDR3 is built from 12 residues. Trimming cost V 7 bases and J 4 bases, with 10 bases left between them. CDR3 DNA sequence: TGTGCCAGCACCTATGGTGGCACTGAAGCTTTCTTT. Translating it yields CASTYGGTEAFF.

This chain uses TRBV4-3 with TRBJ2-2, with 9 bases identical to TRBD2. The CDR3 sequence is 16 residues long. CDR1 is LGHNA, CDR2 YSLEER, per germline. V shed 1 base and J 7 bases; nucleotides not matched to a gene: 7. Here the CDR3 reads CASSQAGGGAVGELFF. The DNA for the CDR3 is TGCGCCAGCAGCCAAGCAGGCGGGGGGGCCGTCGGGGAGCTGTTTTTT.

In this sample, this clone turned up once. The chain combines TRBV5-1 with TRBJ2-3; 11 nucleotides match TRBD1. This CDR3 spans 16 amino acids. CDR1 SGHRS and CDR2 YFSETQ come from the germline V gene. With V trimmed by 3 bases and J by 5 bases, 8 bases remained unmatched. CDR3 DNA: TGCGCCAGCAGCTACACCGGGACAGGGGGTCAAGATACGCAGTATTTT. Its protein is CASSYTGTGGQDTQYF.

J is TRBJ2-1 and V is TRBV10-2, with 12 positions matching TRBD2. Unmatched junction bases numbered 5, after V lost 6 bases and J lost 5 bases. The germline CDR1 and CDR2 sequences are WSHSY and SAAADI. CDR3 length: 15 amino acids. The CDR3: CASRPSGGAHNEQFF. The CDR3, as DNA: TGCGCCAGCAGGCCTAGCGGGGGGGCTCACAATGAGCAGTTCTTC.

The chain joins TRBV28 to TRBJ1-6; possibly TRBD1 for D (6 bases). The germline V gene has CDR1 MDHEN and CDR2 SYDVKM. This CDR3 comprises 15 residues. Trimming took 6 bases from V and 4 from J, leaving 13 bases between them. In DNA form, the CDR3 reads TGTGCCAGCAGGTTCAGGGGCGTGTATAATTCACCCCTCCACTTT. Residues: CASRFRGVYNSPLHF.

This clone was seen only a few times. The chain links TRBV29-1 to TRBJ1-2, with no clear D. The CDR3 covers 12 residues. Germline lookup yields CDR1 SQVTM and CDR2 ANQGSEA. V was shortened by 1 base and J by 2 bases, with 5 bases between the two germline ends. CDR3 coding DNA: TGCAGCGTTGAAGCGGGGAACTATGGCTACACCTTC. It yields the protein CSVEAGNYGYTF. Looking up the rest from reference TRBV29-1 and TRBJ1-2 gives the full variable domain: SAVISQKPSRDICQRGTSLTIQCQVDSQVTMMFWYRQQPGQSLTLIATANQGSEATYESGFVIDKFPISRPNLTFSTLTVSNMSPEDSSIYLCSVEAGNYGYTFGSGTRLTVV.

This chain links TRBV27 with TRBJ1-2; maybe TRBD1 (6 bases). V was trimmed by 8 bases and J by 6 bases, leaving 16 bases between them. Germline V gene data show CDR1 as MNHEY and CDR2 as SMNVEV (reference sequence). The CDR3 runs to 13 residues. The CDR3 loop reads CASSPSGADGYTF. CDR3 nucleotide sequence: TGTGCCAGCTCACCCTCAGGGGCGGATGGCTACACCTTC.

Regarding this clone: The same CDR3 also results from other DNA sequences found in this sample. V gene TRBV5-4 combines with J gene TRBJ1-5; no definite D call. CDR1 is SGHNT, CDR2 YYREEE, per germline (reference sequence). This CDR3 contains 13 residues. The V gene lost 4 bases and the J gene lost 5 bases, with 10 bases spanning the gap. The chain's CDR3 is CASSLGVDQPQHF. DNA of the CDR3: TGTGCCAGCAGCCTGGGAGTGGATCAGCCCCAGCATTTT. The whole variable domain, filled in from reference TRBV5-4 and TRBJ1-5, reads ETGVTQSPTHLIKTRGQQVTLRCSSQSGHNTVSWYQQALGQGPQFIFQYYREEENGRGNFPPRFSGLQFPNYSSELNVNALELDDSALYLCASSLGVDQPQHFGDGTRLSIL.

The J gene is TRBJ1-6, the V gene TRBV28; 7 positions match TRBD1. This CDR3 is 14 amino acids long. The junction had 5 bases not matched to a gene; V was cut back by 6 bases and J by 6 bases. CDR1 is MDHEN, CDR2 SYDVKM, per germline. CDR3 DNA: TGTGCCAGCAGGCGAACAGGGGCTAATTCACCCCTCCACTTT. Amino acids: CASRRTGANSPLHF.

CDR3 in amino acids: CASSFKGAGNTIYF. Here the CDR3 DNA reads TGTGCCAGCAGCTTTAAGGGAGCTGGAAACACCATATATTTT. The chain links TRBV5-4 to TRBJ1-3; no reliable D call. The CDR3 is made up of 14 amino acids. Germline-derived CDR1 and CDR2 are SGHNT and YYREEE (reference sequence). V was shortened by 2 bases and J by 2 bases, with 8 bases between the two germline ends. The whole variable domain, filled in from reference TRBV5-4 and TRBJ1-3, reads ETGVTQSPTHLIKTRGQQVTLRCSSQSGHNTVSWYQQALGQGPQFIFQYYREEENGRGNFPPRFSGLQFPNYSSELNVNALELDDSALYLCASSFKGAGNTIYFGEGSWLTVV.

This clone was counted a single time. The chain uses TRBV7-9 and TRBJ2-3; 10 nucleotides align to TRBD2. Germline V gene data show CDR1 as SEHNR and CDR2 as FQNEAQ (reference sequence). The CDR3 sequence is 15 residues long. V lost 2 bases, J lost 4 bases, and 3 bases stayed unmatched. The CDR3 loop is CASSLSGGAADTQYF. The CDR3 DNA is TGTGCCAGCAGCTTAAGCGGGGGGGCCGCAGATACGCAGTATTTT.

This chain connects TRBV7-2 to TRBJ1-2, with 10 nucleotides matching TRBD1. The CDR3 length is 14 residues. Per the germline V gene, CDR1 is SGHTA and CDR2 is FQGNSA. V lost 5 bases, J lost 1 base, and 1 base stayed unmatched. The CDR3 here is CASSGDRGNYGYTF. CDR3 bases: TGTGCCAGCAGCGGGGACAGGGGTAACTATGGCTACACCTTC.

In its sample, this clone was seen once. A junction boundary mismatches the germline segment, possibly from a read error. The chain carries TRBV4-3 and TRBJ1-2, with unresolved D. The CDR3 covers 16 residues. CDR1 and CDR2 from the germline V gene are LGHNA and YSLEER. DNA of the CDR3: TGCGCCAGCAGCCAAGATCAGGCAGGCTCTAAATATGGCTACACCTTC. As protein: CASSQDQAGSKYGYTF.

The chain uses TRBV7-2 and TRBJ2-1, with TRBD1 as a possible D gene (6 bases). The V gene lost 5 bases and the J gene lost 8 bases, with 19 bases spanning the gap. CDR3 size: 15 residues. Per the germline V gene, CDR1 is SGHTA and CDR2 is FQGNSA. This CDR3 is CASSLGHFPGDEQFF. The CDR3 coding sequence is TGTGCCAGCAGCCTGGGACATTTTCCGGGCGATGAGCAGTTCTTC. The whole variable domain, filled in from reference TRBV7-2 and TRBJ2-1, reads GAGVSQSPSNKVTEKGKDVELRCDPISGHTALYWYRQSLGQGLEFLIYFQGNSAPDKSGLPSDRFSAERTGGSVSTLTIQRTQQEDSAVYLCASSLGHFPGDEQFFGPGTRLTVL.

The gene calls are TRBV24-1 and TRBJ2-1; TRBD1 aligns across 10 bases. Germline V gives CDR1 KGHDR, CDR2 SFDVKD. Losses at the gene ends were 2 bases for V and 6 bases for J; bases not matched to a gene: 6. The CDR3 covers 16 residues. CDR3 in DNA: TGTGCCACCAGTGATTCCGGGACAGGGGTCATCAATGAGCAGTTCTTC. Translating gives CATSDSGTGVINEQFF.